Shown below are 13 T cell receptor beta chains from a single sample sequenced in a study of glioma-infiltrating T cells after dendritic cell vaccination. Using immunoSEQ multiplex PCR, the repertoire was profiled, and TCRdb retains in-frame clones only, with some absent. The sample carries more than 100,000 clones, roughly 76% recorded once. Source: blood, taken before dendritic cell vaccination. Receptor source: a human donor with glioblastoma.

The CDR3 region is CASSLGGNSPLHF. DNA for the CDR3: TGTGCCAGCAGTCTCGGGGGTAATTCACCCCTCCACTTT. V is TRBV7-2 and J is TRBJ1-6; weak D call: TRBD1 (5 bases). The CDR3 is made up of 13 amino acids. V lost 6 bases, J lost 6 bases, and 9 bases lay in between. CDR1 is SGHTA and CDR2 is FQGNSA in the germline V gene. Using reference TRBV7-2 and TRBJ1-6 for the parts outside the CDR3, the full variable domain is GAGVSQSPSNKVTEKGKDVELRCDPISGHTALYWYRQSLGQGLEFLIYFQGNSAPDKSGLPSDRFSAERTGGSVSTLTIQRTQQEDSAVYLCASSLGGNSPLHFGNGTRLTVT.

CDR3 sequence reads: CASSISGSSETQYF. The CDR3 DNA follows: TGTGCCAGTAGTATCTCGGGAAGCTCAGAGACCCAGTACTTC. This rearrangement joins TRBV19 to TRBJ2-5; tentative D call: TRBD2 (5 bases). The CDR3 totals 14 residues. Trimming shortened V by 3 bases and J by 4 bases, and 12 bases separated the two germline ends. Germline values: CDR1 LNHDA, CDR2 SQIVND (reference sequence).

This clone came up a few times. The chain has TRBV4-2 and TRBJ1-4, with D possibly TRBD1 on 6 matching bases. The germline gives CDR1 LGHNA, CDR2 YNFKEQ. V lost 0 bases, J lost 8 bases, and 16 bases lay in between. This CDR3 comprises 16 residues. CDR3 nucleotide sequence: TGTGCCAGCAGCCAAGATCCCTCACAGGGCCGGGAAAAACTGTTTTTT. Its translation: CASSQDPSQGREKLFF.

This chain links TRBV4-2 with TRBJ2-7; maybe TRBD2 (5 bases). Trimming pared 0 bases from V and 7 bases from J, leaving 10 bases between. CDR3 length: 13 residues. The V gene's germline CDR1 is LGHNA and CDR2 YNFKEQ. The CDR3 nucleotides read TGTGCCAGCAGCCAAGATCCTGGGGAGGAGCAGTACTTC. This sequence encodes CASSQDPGEEQYF.

This clone was detected a few times. The chain is built from TRBV7-2 and TRBJ1-2; maybe TRBD1 (5 bases). The CDR3 consists of 13 residues. V was cut by 3 bases and J by 8 bases, with 13 bases left in between. From germline, CDR1 is SGHTA and CDR2 FQGNSA. In DNA form, the CDR3 reads TGTGCCAGCAGCTTGCAACAGGCTATGGGCTACACCTTC. Amino acid sequence: CASSLQQAMGYTF.

Comment on this clone: The same CDR3 arises from other DNA sequences in this sample as well. Here the CDR3 reads CASSISRNTEAFF. CDR3 coding DNA: TGTGCCAGTAGTATTAGTAGGAACACTGAAGCTTTCTTT. The rearrangement uses TRBV19 and TRBJ1-1; D call uncertain. Trimming removed 3 bases from V and 1 base from J, with 6 bases in between. The CDR3 runs to 13 residues. Germline V gene lookup returns CDR1 LNHDA and CDR2 SQIVND (reference sequence).

The chain recombines TRBV6-5 with TRBJ2-1; 9 bases align to TRBD2. This CDR3 has 15 residues. The trim removed 6 bases at V and 6 bases at J, leaving 9 bases unmatched. Germline V lookup: CDR1 MNHEY, CDR2 SVGAGI. The CDR3 reads CASRRGLANSNEQFF. CDR3 coding DNA: TGTGCCAGCAGGCGCGGACTAGCGAATAGCAATGAGCAGTTCTTC.

The gene calls are TRBV5-1 and TRBJ1-1, with no clear D. Looked up from germline, CDR1 is SGHRS and CDR2 is YFSETQ. V lost 4 bases and J 3 bases, leaving 10 bases between the germline ends. The CDR3 has 13 residues. This CDR3 reads CASSISTDTEAFF. In DNA form, the CDR3 reads TGCGCCAGCAGCATCAGTACCGACACTGAAGCTTTCTTT.

The rearrangement uses TRBV6-6 and TRBJ1-6; D is undetermined. The V gene's germline CDR1 is MNHNY and CDR2 SVGAGI (reference sequence). CDR3 length equals 13 residues. V shed 5 bases and J shed 8 bases, with 10 bases lying between them. The CDR3 bases are TGTGCCAGCAGTGACAATCCGGATTCACCCCTCCACTTT. Its protein product is CASSDNPDSPLHF.

The rearrangement joins TRBV11-2 to TRBJ1-2; a possible D gene is TRBD1 (6 bases). This CDR3 is built from 13 residues. Germline V gives CDR1 SGHAT, CDR2 FQNNGV. V dropped 0 bases and J dropped 11 bases, with 13 bases sitting between them. Here the CDR3 reads CASSLDAQGNYTF. The DNA of the CDR3 is TGTGCCAGCAGCTTAGATGCACAGGGTAATTACACCTTC.

The rearrangement joins TRBV11-2 to TRBJ2-2; tentatively, D is TRBD1 (8 bases). Germline CDR1 reads SGHAT; CDR2 reads FQNNGV. The CDR3 consists of 18 residues. The V and J ends lost 3 bases and 10 bases respectively, with 27 bases between them. CDR3 DNA sequence: TGTGCCAGCAGCTTCGCCGAATGGGATAACAGGGGGGGGGAGGAGCTGTTTTTT. This sequence encodes CASSFAEWDNRGGEELFF. The full variable domain, completed using reference TRBV11-2 and TRBJ2-2, is EAGVAQSPRYKIIEKRQSVAFWCNPISGHATLYWYQQILGQGPKLLIQFQNNGVVDDSQLPKDRFSAERLKGVDSTLKIQPAKLEDSAVYLCASSFAEWDNRGGEELFFGEGSRLTVL.

This clone was detected once. The junction differs from germline at one of its ends, possibly a read error. The chain links TRBV7-7 to TRBJ2-7, with D hard to call. The CDR3 consists of 14 residues. Germline CDR1 reads SSHAT; CDR2 reads FNYEAQ (reference sequence). The CDR3 loop reads CASSLLPGRYEQYF. CDR3 in DNA: TGTGCTAGCAGCTTGCTCCCAGGCCGATACGAGCAGTACTTC.

The chain joins TRBV5-1 to TRBJ1-2; 10 bases match TRBD1. From germline, CDR1 is SGHRS and CDR2 YFSETQ. V lost 2 bases and J lost 8; bases outside the gene matches: 6. This CDR3 is 14 amino acids long. The CDR3 DNA reads as TGCGCCAGCAGCTTTCCCGGGACAGGGGTAGGCTACACCTTC. Its protein product is CASSFPGTGVGYTF.